This T cell receptor beta chain stems from a study of radiotherapy plus CTLA-4 blockade in lung cancer. Study overall: Patients showed objective responses in 15% to 20% of cases and disease control in around 30%.

CDR1 GTSNPN and CDR2 SVGIG come from the germline V gene (reference sequence). The CDR3 runs to 16 residues. V lost 2 bases and J 0 bases, leaving 14 bases between the germline ends. Sequencing was performed with immunoSEQ multiplex PCR; in TCRdb, only in-frame clones are kept and a portion is missing. The sample has tens of thousands of clones; around 80% are singletons. Participants had chemo-refractory metastatic non-small-cell lung cancer and were treated with focal radiation plus ipilimumab CTLA-4 blockade. Sequenced material: peripheral blood, taken from a patient treated with radiotherapy plus ipilimumab. The V and J genes are TRBV30 and TRBJ2-1, with D uncertain. The origin of this receptor is a human donor with non-small cell lung cancer who had a complete response to radiotherapy plus ipilimumab. The CDR3 bases are TGTGCCTGGAGTAATTTGGCGGTTAGCTCCTACAATGAGCAGTTCTTC. Its protein product is CAWSNLAVSSYNEQFF.